The entry below gives a single T cell receptor beta chain sequence along with its context. This CDR3 is built from 14 residues. Trimming left V 0 bases short and J 2 bases short, with 9 bases between. In germline, CDR1 is SGDLS, CDR2 YYNGEE. These data belong to a study of blood T cell repertoires in COVID-19. Seattle's enrolled individuals joined amid active infection and were then monitored longitudinally. TCRdb's table, derived via immunoSEQ multiplex PCR, lists solely in-frame clones and lacks some. The sample includes approximately 36,000 clones, roughly 80% seen only once; the top ten take over 1.5%.

Sequencing used peripheral blood. This TCR was recovered from a man in his sixties with COVID-19, enrolled during active disease. V gene TRBV9 combines with J gene TRBJ2-7; D is perhaps TRBD2 (6 bases). CDR3 loop: CASSVVAGTYEQYF. The DNA of the CDR3 is TGTGCCAGCAGCGTAGTGGCGGGGACCTACGAGCAGTACTTC.